This T cell receptor beta chain appears in the sequencing data of a study of technical replicates of blood from a handful of donors. Assay used: immunoSEQ multiplex PCR; TCRdb lists only in-frame clones, some missing. The top ten hold about 10% of the sample, which has some 14,000 clones, more than 70% seen once. CDR3 length equals 12 residues. The V gene lost 3 bases and the J gene lost 3 bases, with 5 bases spanning the gap. The sequence derives from a human donor in good health. The V call is TRBV23-1, the J call TRBJ1-1; no definite D call. TRBV23-1 is identified as an open reading frame with a role that is uncertain. The sample comprised PBMCs. The CDR3 sequence: CASSHQDTEAFF. The CDR3 region has the DNA TGCGCCAGCAGTCACCAGGACACTGAAGCTTTCTTT.